This paragraph reports one T cell receptor beta chain. This sample is drawn from a study of CD8 T cells in Susac syndrome. The V gene lost 4 bases and the J gene lost 8 bases, with 15 bases spanning the gap. CDR1 MNHNS and CDR2 SASEGT come from the germline V gene. The CDR3 runs 15 residues. Random hexamers served to reverse transcribe about 0.45 to 1 ug RNA. From the immunoSEQ multiplex PCR reads, TCRdb called clonotypes with MiXCR, one entry per CDR3 protein. The sample lists some 300,000 distinct CDR3 sequences; 89% were seen once. The gene calls are TRBV6-1 and TRBJ1-6; D not certain. The receptor was isolated from a human donor with multiple sclerosis. Sequenced sample: CD8+ T cells from PBMCs. As DNA, the CDR3 is TGTGCCAGCAGTGGTAACAGATTTGGGTATTCACCCCTCCACTTT. Amino acids: CASSGNRFGYSPLHF.